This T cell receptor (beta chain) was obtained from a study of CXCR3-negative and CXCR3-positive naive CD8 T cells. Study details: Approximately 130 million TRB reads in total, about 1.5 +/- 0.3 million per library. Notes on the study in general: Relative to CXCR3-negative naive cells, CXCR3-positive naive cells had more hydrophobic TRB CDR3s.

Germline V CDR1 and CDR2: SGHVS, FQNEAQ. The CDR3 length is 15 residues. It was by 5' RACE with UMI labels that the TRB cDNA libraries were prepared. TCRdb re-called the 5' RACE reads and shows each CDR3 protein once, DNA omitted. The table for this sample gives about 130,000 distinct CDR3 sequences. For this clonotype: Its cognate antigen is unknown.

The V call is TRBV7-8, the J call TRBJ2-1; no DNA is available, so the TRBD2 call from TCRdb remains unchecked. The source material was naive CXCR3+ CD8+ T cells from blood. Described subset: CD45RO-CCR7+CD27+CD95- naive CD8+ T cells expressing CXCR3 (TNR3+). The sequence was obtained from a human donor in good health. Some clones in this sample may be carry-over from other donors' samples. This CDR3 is CASSPPSSSYNEQFF.